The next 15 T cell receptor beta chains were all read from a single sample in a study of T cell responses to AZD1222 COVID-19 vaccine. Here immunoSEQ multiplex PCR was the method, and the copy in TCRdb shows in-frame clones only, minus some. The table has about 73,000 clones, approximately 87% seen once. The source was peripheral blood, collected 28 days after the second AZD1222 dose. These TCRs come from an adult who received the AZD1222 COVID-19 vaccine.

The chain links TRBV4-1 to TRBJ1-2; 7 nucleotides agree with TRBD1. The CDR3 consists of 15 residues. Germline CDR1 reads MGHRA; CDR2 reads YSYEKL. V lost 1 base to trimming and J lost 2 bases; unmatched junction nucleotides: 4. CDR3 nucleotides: TGCGCCAGCAGCCAAGGCTCGACAGGGAACTATGGCTACACCTTC. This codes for CASSQGSTGNYGYTF.

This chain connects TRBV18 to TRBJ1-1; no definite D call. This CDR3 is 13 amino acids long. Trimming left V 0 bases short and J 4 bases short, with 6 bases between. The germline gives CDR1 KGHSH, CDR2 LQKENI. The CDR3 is CASSPPSGTEAFF. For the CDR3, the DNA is TGTGCCAGCTCACCACCCTCAGGCACTGAAGCTTTCTTT. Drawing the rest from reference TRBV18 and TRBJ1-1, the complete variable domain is NAGVMQNPRHLVRRRGQEARLRCSPMKGHSHVYWYRQLPEEGLKFMVYLQKENIIDESGMPKERFSAEFPKEGPSILRIQQVVRGDSAAYFCASSPPSGTEAFFGQGTRLTVV.

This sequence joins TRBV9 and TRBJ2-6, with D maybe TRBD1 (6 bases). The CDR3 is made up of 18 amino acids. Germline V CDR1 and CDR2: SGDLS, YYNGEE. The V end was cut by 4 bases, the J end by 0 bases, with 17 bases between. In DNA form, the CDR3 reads TGTGCCAGCAGCCATCGACAGGAAAGTAACTCTGGGGCCAACGTCCTGACTTTC. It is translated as CASSHRQESNSGANVLTF.

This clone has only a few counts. The CDR3 here is CASSLVETGSVYGYTF. The CDR3 DNA sequence: TGTGCCAGCAGCTTAGTGGAGACAGGGTCCGTCTATGGCTACACCTTC. This rearrangement joins TRBV7-2 to TRBJ1-2; the match to TRBD1 covers 7 bases. The CDR3 has 16 residues. The ends lost 1 base at V and 4 bases at J; junction bases unmatched: 9. Germline V CDR1 and CDR2: SGHTA, FQGNSA.

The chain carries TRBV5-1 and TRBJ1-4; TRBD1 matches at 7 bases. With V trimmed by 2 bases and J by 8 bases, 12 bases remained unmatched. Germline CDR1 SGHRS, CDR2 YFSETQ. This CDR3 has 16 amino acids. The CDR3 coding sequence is TGCGCCAGCAGCTTAGAACGGAGGGGGCCCAGGGAAAAACTGTTTTTT. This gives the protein CASSLERRGPREKLFF.

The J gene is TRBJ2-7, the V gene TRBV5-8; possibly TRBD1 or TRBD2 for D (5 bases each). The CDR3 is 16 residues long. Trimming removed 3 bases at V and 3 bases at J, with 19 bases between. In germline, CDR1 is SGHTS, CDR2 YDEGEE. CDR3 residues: CASSYAFGGEDYEQYF. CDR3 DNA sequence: TGTGCCAGCAGCTACGCCTTTGGGGGTGAGGACTACGAGCAGTACTTC.

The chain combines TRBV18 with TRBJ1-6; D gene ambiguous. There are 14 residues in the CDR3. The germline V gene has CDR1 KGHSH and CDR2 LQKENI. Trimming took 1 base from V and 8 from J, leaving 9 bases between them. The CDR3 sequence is CASSPRSGDSPLHF. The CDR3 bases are TGTGCCAGCTCACCACGTTCCGGAGATTCACCCCTCCACTTT.

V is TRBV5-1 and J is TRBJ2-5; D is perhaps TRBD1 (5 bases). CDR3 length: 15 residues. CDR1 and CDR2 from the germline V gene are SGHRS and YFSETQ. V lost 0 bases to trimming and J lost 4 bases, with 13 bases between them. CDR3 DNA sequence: TGCGCCAGCAGCTTGGAAGCCAGGGAAGGAGAGACCCAGTACTTC. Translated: CASSLEAREGETQYF.

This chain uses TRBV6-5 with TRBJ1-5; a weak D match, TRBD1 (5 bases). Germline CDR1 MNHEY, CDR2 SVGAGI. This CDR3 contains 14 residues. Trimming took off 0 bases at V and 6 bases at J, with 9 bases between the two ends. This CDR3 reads CASSYSRGGQPQHF. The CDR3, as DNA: TGTGCCAGCAGTTACTCAAGGGGCGGTCAGCCCCAGCATTTT.

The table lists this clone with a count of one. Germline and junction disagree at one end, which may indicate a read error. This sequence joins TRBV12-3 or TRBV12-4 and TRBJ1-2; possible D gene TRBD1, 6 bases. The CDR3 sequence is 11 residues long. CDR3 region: CASSLSRGWSF. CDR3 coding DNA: TGTGCCAGCAGTTTAAGCAGGGGTTGGTCCTTC.

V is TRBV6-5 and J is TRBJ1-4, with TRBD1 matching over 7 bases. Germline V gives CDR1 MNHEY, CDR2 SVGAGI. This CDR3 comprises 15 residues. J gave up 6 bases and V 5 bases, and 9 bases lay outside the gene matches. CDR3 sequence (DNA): TGTGCCAGCAGTCCTCGGGGAGGGGGCGATGAAAAACTGTTTTTT. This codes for CASSPRGGGDEKLFF.

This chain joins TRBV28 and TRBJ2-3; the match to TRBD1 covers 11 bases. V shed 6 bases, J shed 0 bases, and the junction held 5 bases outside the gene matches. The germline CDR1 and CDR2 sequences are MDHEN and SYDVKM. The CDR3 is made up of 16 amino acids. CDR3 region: CASSRTGGLSTDTQYF. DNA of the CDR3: TGTGCCAGCAGCAGGACAGGGGGCCTAAGCACAGATACGCAGTATTTT. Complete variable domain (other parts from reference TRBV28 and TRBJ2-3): DVKVTQSSRYLVKRTGEKVFLECVQDMDHENMFWYRQDPGLGLRLIYFSYDVKMKEKGDIPEGYSVSREKKERFSLILESASTNQTSMYLCASSRTGGLSTDTQYFGPGTRLTVL.

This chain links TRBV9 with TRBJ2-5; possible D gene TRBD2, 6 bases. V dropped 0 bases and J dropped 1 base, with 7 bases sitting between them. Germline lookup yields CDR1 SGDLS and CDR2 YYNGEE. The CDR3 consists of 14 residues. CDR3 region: CASSVGGVQETQYF. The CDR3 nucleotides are TGTGCCAGCAGCGTAGGCGGGGTCCAAGAGACCCAGTACTTC.

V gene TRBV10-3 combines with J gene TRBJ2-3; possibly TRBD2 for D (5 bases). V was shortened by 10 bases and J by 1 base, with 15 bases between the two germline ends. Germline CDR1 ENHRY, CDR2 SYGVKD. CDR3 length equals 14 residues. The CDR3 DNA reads TGTGCCACCTCAAATAGCGCAGGCACAGATACGCAGTATTTT. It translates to CATSNSAGTDTQYF.

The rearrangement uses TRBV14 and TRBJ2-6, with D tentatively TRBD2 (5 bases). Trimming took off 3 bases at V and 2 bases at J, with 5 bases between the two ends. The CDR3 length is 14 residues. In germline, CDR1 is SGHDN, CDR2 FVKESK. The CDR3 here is CASSHGAGANVLTF. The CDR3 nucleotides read TGTGCCAGCAGCCACGGGGCTGGGGCCAACGTCCTGACTTTC.